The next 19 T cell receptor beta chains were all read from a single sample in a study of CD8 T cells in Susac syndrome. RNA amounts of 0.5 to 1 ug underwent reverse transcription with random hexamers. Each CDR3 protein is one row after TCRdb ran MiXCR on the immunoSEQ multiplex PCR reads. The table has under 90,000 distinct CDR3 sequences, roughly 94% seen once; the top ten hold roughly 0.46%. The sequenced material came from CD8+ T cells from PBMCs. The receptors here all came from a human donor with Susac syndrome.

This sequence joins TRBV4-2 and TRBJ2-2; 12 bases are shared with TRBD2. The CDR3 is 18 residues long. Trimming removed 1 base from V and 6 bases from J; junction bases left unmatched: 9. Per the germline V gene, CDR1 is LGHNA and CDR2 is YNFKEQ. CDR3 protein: CASSQGVGLAGIAGELFF. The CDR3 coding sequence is TGTGCCAGCAGCCAAGGGGTCGGACTAGCGGGAATTGCCGGGGAGCTGTTTTTT.

DNA of the CDR3: TGTGCCAGCAGTTCGCCCTACGAGCAGTACTTC. It codes for CASSSPYEQYF. The rearrangement joins TRBV6-5 to TRBJ2-7; D not resolved. CDR1 and CDR2 (germline): MNHEY, SVGAGI. CDR3 length equals 11 residues. Trimming stripped 4 bases from V and 2 bases from J, with 3 bases between.

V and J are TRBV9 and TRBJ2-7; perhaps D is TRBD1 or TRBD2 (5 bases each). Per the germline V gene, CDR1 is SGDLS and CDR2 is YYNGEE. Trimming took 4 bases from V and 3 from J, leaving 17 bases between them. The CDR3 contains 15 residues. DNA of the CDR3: TGTGCCAGCAGCCCCCAAGATGGGACCCTCTACGAGCAGTACTTC. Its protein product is CASSPQDGTLYEQYF.

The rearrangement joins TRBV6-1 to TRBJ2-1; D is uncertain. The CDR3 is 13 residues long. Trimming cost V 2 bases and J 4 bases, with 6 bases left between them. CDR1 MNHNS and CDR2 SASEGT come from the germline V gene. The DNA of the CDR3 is TGTGCCAGCAGTGAATGGCCGTACAATGAGCAGTTCTTC. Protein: CASSEWPYNEQFF.

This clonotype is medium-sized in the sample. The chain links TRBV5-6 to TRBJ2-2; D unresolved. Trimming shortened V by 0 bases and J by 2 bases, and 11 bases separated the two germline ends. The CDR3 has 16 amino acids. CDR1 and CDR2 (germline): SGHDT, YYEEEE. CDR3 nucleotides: TGTGCCAGCAGCTTGGGTCTAGGGTCCAACACCGGGGAGCTGTTTTTT. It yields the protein CASSLGLGSNTGELFF.

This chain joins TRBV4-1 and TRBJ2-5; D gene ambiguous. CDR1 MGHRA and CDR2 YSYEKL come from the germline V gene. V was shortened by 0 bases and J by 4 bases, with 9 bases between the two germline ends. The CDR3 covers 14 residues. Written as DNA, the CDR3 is TGCGCCAGCAGCCAAGATAACTTGTTAGAGACCCAGTACTTC. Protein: CASSQDNLLETQYF.

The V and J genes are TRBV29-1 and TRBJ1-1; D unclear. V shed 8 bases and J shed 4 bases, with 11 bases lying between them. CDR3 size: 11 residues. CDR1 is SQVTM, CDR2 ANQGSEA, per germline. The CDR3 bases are TGCAGCTTACGTATAGGCACTGAAGCTTTCTTT. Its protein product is CSLRIGTEAFF. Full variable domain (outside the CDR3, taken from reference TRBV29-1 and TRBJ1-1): SAVISQKPSRDICQRGTSLTIQCQVDSQVTMMFWYRQQPGQSLTLIATANQGSEATYESGFVIDKFPISRPNLTFSTLTVSNMSPEDSSIYLCSLRIGTEAFFGQGTRLTVV.

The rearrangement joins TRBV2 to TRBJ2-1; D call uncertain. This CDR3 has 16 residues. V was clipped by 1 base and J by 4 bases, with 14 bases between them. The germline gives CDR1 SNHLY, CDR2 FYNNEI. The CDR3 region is CASSEVGRDPYNEQFF. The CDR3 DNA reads TGTGCCAGCAGTGAAGTTGGGCGCGACCCTTACAATGAGCAGTTCTTC. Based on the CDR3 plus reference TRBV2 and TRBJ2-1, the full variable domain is EPEVTQTPSHQVTQMGQEVILRCVPISNHLYFYWYRQILGQKVEFLVSFYNNEISEKSEIFDDQFSVERPDGSNFTLKIRSTKLEDSAMYFCASSEVGRDPYNEQFFGPGTRLTVL.

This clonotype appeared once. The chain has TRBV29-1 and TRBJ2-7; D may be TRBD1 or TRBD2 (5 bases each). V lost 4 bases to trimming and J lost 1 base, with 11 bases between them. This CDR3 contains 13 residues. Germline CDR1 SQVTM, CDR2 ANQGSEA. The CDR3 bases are TGCAGCGTTGGGTCGGGACCGTCCTACGAGCAGTACTTC. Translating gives CSVGSGPSYEQYF.

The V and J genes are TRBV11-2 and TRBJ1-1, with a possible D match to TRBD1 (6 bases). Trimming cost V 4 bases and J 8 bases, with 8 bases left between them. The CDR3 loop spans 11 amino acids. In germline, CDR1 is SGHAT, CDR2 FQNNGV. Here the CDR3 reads CASSYREEAFF. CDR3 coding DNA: TGTGCCAGCAGCTACAGGGAAGAAGCTTTCTTT.

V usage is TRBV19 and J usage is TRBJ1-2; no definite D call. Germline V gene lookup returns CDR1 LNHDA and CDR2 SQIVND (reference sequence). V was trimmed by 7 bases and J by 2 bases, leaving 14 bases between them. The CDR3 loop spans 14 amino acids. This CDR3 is CASTRAQQNYGYTF. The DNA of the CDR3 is TGTGCCAGTACCCGGGCCCAACAAAACTATGGCTACACCTTC.

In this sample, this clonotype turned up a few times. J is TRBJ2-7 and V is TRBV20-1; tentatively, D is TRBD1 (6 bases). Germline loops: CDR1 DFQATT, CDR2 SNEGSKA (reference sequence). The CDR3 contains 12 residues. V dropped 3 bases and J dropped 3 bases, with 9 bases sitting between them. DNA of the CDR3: TGCAGTGCTAGGGACAGAGGCTACGAGCAGTACTTC. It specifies CSARDRGYEQYF.

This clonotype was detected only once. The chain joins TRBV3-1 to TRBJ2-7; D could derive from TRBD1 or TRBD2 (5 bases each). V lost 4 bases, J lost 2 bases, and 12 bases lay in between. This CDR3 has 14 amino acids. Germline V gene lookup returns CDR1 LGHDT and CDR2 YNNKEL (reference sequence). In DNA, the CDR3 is TGTGCCAGCAGCCTCGGGACGGACCCCTACGAGCAGTACTTC. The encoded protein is CASSLGTDPYEQYF.

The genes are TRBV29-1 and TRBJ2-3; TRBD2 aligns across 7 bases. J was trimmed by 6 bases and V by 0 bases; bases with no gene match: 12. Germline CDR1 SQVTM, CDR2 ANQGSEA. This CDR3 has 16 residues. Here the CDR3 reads CSVEDGLAAMVDTQYF. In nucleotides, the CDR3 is TGCAGCGTTGAAGACGGGCTAGCGGCGATGGTGGATACGCAGTATTTT.

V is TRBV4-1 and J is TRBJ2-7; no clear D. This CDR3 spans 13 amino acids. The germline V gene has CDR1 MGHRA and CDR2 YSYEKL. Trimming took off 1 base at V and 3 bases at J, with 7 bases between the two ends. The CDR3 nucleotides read TGCGCCAGCAGCCAAGCTCAGGACTACGAGCAGTACTTC. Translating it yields CASSQAQDYEQYF.

The CDR3 sequence is CSVLDGGDTQYF. The CDR3 nucleotides read TGCAGCGTCTTGGACGGGGGAGATACGCAGTATTTT. The rearrangement joins TRBV29-1 to TRBJ2-3, with D possibly TRBD2 on 6 matching bases. Trimming removed 6 bases at V and 5 bases at J, with 12 bases between. The CDR3 is made up of 12 amino acids. CDR1 is SQVTM and CDR2 is ANQGSEA in the germline V gene.

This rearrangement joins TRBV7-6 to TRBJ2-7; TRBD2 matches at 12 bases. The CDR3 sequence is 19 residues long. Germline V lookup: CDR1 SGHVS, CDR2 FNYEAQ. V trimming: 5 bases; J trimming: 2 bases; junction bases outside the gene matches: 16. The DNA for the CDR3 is TGTGCCAGCAGCCCCCATACGACTAGCGGGAGTGGGGGAACCTACGAGCAGTACTTC. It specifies CASSPHTTSGSGGTYEQYF.

The CDR3 sequence: CASSQDELAGVDTQYF. Written as DNA, the CDR3 is TGTGCCAGCAGTCAAGATGAACTAGCGGGAGTCGATACGCAGTATTTT. The V gene is TRBV28, the J gene TRBJ2-3, with 11 bases fitting TRBD2. V gave up 5 bases and J gave up 6 bases; unmatched junction bases: 10. The CDR3 has 16 amino acids. Germline V lookup: CDR1 MDHEN, CDR2 SYDVKM.

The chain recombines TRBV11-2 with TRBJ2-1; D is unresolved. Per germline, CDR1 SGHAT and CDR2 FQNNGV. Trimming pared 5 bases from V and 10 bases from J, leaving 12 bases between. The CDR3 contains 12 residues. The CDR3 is CASSQGWAEQFF. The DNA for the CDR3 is TGTGCCAGCAGCCAAGGATGGGCCGAGCAGTTCTTC.